The sequence of this T cell receptor beta chain was determined in a study of blood T cell repertoires in COVID-19. The protocol was immunoSEQ multiplex PCR, while the TCRdb copy is restricted to in-frame clones and leaves out a portion. The data contain some 150,000 clones, roughly 90% of them singletons. This CDR3 has 15 residues. CDR1 and CDR2 (germline): LNHNV, YYDKDF (reference sequence). The V and J ends lost 1 base and 5 bases respectively, with 12 bases between them. The specimen sequenced was peripheral blood. The sequence was obtained from a man in his forties or fifties with active or convalescent COVID-19. The V and J genes are TRBV15 and TRBJ2-1; tentative D call: TRBD1 (6 bases). The CDR3 spells CATSRADRDHNEQFF. DNA of the CDR3: TGTGCCACCAGCAGAGCGGACAGAGATCACAATGAGCAGTTCTTC.